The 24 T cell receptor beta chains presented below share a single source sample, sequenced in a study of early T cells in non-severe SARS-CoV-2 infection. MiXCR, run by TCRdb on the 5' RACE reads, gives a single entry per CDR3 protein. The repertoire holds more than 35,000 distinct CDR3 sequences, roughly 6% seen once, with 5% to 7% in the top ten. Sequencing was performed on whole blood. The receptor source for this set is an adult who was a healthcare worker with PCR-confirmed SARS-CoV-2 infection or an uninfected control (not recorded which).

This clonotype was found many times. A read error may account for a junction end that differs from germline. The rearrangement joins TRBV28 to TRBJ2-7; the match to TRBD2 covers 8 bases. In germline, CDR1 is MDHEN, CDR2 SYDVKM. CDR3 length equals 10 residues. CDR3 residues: CASSSGTRSF. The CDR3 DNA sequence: TGTGCCAGCAGTTCCGGGACTAGAAGCTTC.

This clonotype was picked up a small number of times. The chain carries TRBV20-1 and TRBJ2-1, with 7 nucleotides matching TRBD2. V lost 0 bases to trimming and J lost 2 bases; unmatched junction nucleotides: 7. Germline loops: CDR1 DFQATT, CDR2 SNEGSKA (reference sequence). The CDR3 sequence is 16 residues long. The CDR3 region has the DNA TGCAGTGCTAGAGATAACAGCGGGAAGACCTACAATGAGCAGTTCTTC. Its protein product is CSARDNSGKTYNEQFF.

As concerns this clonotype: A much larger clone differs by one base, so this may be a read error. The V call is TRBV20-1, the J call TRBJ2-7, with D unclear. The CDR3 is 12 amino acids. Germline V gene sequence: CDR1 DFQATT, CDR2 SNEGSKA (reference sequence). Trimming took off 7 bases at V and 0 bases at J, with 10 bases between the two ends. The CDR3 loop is CSGQCPSYEQYF. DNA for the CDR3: TGCAGTGGTCAGTGCCCCTCCTACGAGCAGTACTTC.

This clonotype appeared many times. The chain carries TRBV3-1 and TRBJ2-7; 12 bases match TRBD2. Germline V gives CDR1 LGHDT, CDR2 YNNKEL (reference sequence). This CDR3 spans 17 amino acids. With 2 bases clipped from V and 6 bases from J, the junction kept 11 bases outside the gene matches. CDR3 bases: TGTGCCAGCAGCCAACCATCCCCTGGGGGACTAGCGGGCGAGCAGTACTTC. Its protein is CASSQPSPGGLAGEQYF.

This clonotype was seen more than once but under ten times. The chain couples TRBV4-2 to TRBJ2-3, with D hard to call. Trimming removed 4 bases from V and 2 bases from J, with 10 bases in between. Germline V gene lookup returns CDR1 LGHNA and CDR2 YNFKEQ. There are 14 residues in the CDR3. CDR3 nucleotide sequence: TGTGCCAGCAGCCCGCTCGGCAACACAGATACGCAGTATTTT. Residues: CASSPLGNTDTQYF.

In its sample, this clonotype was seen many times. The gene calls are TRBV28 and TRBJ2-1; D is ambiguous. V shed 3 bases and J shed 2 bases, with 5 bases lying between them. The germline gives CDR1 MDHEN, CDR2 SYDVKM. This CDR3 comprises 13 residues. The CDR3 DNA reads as TGTGCCAGCAGTTTCCGGGCCTACAATGAGCAGTTCTTC. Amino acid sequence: CASSFRAYNEQFF.

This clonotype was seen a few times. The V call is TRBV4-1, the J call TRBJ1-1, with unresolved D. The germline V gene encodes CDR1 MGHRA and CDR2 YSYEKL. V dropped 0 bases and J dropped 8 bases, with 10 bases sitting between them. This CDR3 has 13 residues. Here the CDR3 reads CASSQDYRPEAFF. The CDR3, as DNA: TGCGCCAGCAGCCAAGATTATCGACCGGAAGCTTTCTTT.

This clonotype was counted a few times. The chain's CDR3 is CASSSLPHEQYF. DNA for the CDR3: TGTGCCAGCAGTTCCCTCCCCCACGAGCAGTACTTC. The chain is built from TRBV7-2 and TRBJ2-7, with unresolved D. Germline lookup yields CDR1 SGHTA and CDR2 FQGNSA. The CDR3 covers 12 residues. Trimming stripped 6 bases from V and 5 bases from J, with 11 bases between.

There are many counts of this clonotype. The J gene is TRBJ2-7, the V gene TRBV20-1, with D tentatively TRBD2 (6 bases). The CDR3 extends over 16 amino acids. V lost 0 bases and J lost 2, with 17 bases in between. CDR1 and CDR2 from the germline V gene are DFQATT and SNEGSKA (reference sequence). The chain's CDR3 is CSAREVRRVPPYEQYF. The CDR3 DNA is TGCAGTGCTAGAGAGGTTAGGAGGGTCCCCCCCTACGAGCAGTACTTC.

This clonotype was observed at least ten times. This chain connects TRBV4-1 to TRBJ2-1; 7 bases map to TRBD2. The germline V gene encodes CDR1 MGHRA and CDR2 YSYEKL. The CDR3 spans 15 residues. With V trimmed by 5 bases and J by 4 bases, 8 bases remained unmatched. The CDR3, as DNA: TGCGCCAGCAGCACCGGGACTAACGATTACAATGAGCAGTTCTTC. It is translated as CASSTGTNDYNEQFF.

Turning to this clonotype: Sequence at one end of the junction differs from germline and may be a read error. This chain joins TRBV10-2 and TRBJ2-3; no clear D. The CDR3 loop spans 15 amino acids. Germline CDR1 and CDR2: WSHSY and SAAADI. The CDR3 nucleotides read TGCGCCAGCAGGGAGTCAGGAACTAGCACAGATACGCAGTATTTT. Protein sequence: CASRESGTSTDTQYF.

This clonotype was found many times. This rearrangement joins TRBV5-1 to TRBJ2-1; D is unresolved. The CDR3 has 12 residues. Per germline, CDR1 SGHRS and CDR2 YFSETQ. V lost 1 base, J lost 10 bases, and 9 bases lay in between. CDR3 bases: TGCGCCAGCAGCTTGTTGGGTAAAGAGCAGTTCTTC. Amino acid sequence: CASSLLGKEQFF.

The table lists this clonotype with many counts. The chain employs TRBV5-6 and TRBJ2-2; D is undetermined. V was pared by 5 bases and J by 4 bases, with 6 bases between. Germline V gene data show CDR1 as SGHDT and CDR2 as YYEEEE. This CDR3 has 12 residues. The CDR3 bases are TGTGCCAGCAGATGGGGCACCGGGGAGCTGTTTTTT. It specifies CASRWGTGELFF.

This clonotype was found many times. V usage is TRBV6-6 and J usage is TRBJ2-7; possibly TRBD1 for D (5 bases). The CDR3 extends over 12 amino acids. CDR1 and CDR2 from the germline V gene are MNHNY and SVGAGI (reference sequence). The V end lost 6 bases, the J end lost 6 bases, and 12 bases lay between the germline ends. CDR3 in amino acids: CASRPTGSEQYF. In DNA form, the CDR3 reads TGTGCCAGCAGGCCTACAGGATCCGAGCAGTACTTC.

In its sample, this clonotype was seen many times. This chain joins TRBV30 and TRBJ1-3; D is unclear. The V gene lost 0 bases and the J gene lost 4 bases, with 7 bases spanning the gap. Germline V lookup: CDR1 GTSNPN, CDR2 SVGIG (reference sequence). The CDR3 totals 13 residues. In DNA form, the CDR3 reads TGTGCCTGGAGTGTAATCGAGGGAAACACCATATATTTT. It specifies CAWSVIEGNTIYF.

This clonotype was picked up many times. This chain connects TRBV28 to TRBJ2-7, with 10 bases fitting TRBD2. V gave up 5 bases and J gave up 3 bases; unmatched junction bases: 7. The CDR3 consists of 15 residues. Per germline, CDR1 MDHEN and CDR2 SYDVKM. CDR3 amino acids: CASSLTTSGIYEQYF. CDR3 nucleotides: TGTGCCAGCAGTCTGACAACTAGCGGGATCTACGAGCAGTACTTC.

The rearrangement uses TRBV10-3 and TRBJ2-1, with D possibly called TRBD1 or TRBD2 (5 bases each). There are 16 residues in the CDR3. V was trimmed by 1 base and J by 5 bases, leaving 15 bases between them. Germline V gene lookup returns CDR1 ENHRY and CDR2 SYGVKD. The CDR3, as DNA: TGTGCCATCAGTGAGTGGGGCGAGAGGGCGAACAATGAGCAGTTCTTC. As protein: CAISEWGERANNEQFF.

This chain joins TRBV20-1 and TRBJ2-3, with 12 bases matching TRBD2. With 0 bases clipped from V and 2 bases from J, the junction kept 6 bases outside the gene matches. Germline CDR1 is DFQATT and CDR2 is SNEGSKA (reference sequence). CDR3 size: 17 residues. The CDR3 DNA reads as TGCAGTGCTAGAGACCTGACTAGCGGGAGAACCACAGATACGCAGTATTTT. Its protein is CSARDLTSGRTTDTQYF.

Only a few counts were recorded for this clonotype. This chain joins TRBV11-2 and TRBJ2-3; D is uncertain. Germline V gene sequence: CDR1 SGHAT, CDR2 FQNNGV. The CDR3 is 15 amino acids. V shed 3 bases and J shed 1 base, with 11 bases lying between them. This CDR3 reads CASSFSGIGTDTQYF. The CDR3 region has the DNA TGTGCCAGCAGCTTCTCGGGTATCGGCACAGATACGCAGTATTTT.

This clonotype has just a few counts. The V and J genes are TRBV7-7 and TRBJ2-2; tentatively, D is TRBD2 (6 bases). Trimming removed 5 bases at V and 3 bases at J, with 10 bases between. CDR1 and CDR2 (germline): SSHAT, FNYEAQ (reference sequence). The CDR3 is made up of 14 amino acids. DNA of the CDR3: TGTGCCAGCAGCCCGGGGACTGACACCGGGGAGCTGTTTTTT. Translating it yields CASSPGTDTGELFF.

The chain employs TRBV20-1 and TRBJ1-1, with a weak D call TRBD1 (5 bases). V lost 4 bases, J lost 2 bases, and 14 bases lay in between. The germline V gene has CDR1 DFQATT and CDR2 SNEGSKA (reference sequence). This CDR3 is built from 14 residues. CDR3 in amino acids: CSAKFGGPNTEAFF. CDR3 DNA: TGCAGTGCTAAATTCGGGGGTCCCAACACTGAAGCTTTCTTT.

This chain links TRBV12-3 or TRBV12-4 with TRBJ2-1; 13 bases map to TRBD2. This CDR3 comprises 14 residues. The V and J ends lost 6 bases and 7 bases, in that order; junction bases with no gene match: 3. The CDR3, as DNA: TGTGCCAGCAGAACTAGCGGGAGGGCAAATGAGCAGTTCTTC. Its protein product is CASRTSGRANEQFF.

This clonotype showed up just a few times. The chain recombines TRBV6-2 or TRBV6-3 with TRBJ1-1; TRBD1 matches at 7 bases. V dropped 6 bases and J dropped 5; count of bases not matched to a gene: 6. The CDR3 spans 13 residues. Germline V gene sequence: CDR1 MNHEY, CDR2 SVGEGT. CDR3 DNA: TGTGCCAGCAGATTACAGGGGCGGACTGAAGCTTTCTTT. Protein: CASRLQGRTEAFF.

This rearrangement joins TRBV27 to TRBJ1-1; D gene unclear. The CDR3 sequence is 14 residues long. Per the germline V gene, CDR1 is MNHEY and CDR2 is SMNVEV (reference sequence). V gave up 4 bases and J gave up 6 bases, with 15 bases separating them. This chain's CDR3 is CASSSIMEEPEAFF. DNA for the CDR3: TGTGCCAGCAGTTCTATAATGGAGGAGCCTGAAGCTTTCTTT.